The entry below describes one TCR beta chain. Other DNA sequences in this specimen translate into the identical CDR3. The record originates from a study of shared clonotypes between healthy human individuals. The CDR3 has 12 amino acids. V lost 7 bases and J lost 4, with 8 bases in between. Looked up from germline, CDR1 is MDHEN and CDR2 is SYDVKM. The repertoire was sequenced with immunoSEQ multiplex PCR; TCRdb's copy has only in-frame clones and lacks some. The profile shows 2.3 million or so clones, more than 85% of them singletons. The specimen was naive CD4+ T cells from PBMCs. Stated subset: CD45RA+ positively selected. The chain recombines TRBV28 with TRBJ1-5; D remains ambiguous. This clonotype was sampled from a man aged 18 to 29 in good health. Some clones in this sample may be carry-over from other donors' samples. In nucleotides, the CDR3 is TGTGCCAGCACGGAGGGTAATCAGCCCCAGCATTTT. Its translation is CASTEGNQPQHF.